This T cell receptor beta chain was sequenced in a study of T cells in Graves' hyperthyroidism and ophthalmopathy. CDR1 is SGHRS, CDR2 YFSETQ, per germline. The CDR3 has 16 amino acids. V lost 0 bases to trimming and J lost 3 bases, with 12 bases between them. Remarks on this clonotype: The antigen remains undetermined.

Whole-study results and caveats: Most thyroid clonotypes expanded above 0.001 were also detected in blood.

Using RNA transcripts as the source, TCR beta CDR3 regions were amplified. HTBI primers were the set used in a first-round RT-PCR of the TCR CDR3. MiXCR was run by TCRdb on the multiplex PCR reads, yielding one entry per CDR3 protein. The data hold hundreds of thousands of distinct CDR3 sequences, with around 19% observed a single time. Across 18 months, stable Graves' hyperthyroidism was marked by no progression to ophthalmopathy. The sample taken for sequencing was blood. The chain combines TRBV5-1 with TRBJ2-2; possible D gene TRBD1, 6 bases. The sequence derives from a man between 40 and 49 years old with Graves' hyperthyroidism. The CDR3 region has the DNA TGCGCCAGCAGCTTGGGAGCCCAGGGGTACACCGGGGAGCTGTTTTTT. This codes for CASSLGAQGYTGELFF. The entire variable domain, with the rest obtained from reference TRBV5-1 and TRBJ2-2, is as follows: KAGVTQTPRYLIKTRGQQVTLSCSPISGHRSVSWYQQTPGQGLQFLFEYFSETQRNKGNFPGRFSGRQFSNSRSEMNVSTLELGDSALYLCASSLGAQGYTGELFFGEGSRLTVL.